This is a list of T cell receptor beta chains from one sample in a study of shared clonotypes between healthy human individuals. Produced via immunoSEQ multiplex PCR; TCRdb's table is partial and in-frame only. The data hold about 92,000 clones, with almost 70% observed a single time. What was sequenced was memory CD8+ T cells sorted from blood. The receptors stem from a man in his thirties or forties in good health. The CDR3 runs from the conserved cysteine through the conserved F or W. The D gene is left open where the match is weak. Size is stated for part of the rows, as once, few or many counts, or as a class when the clone is expanded.

V gene	D gene	J gene	CDR3 length	clone size	CDR3 DNA	CDR3 protein
TRBV6-6	TRBD1	TRBJ2-7	15	-	TGTGCCAGCAGTTCAGTCGGGACAGGGGGCCACGAGCAGTACTTC	CASSSVGTGGHEQYF
TRBV7-2	TRBD1	TRBJ2-1	17	-	TGTGCCAGCAGCTTAGGATCGGGACAGAGCTCCTACAATGAGCAGTTCTTC	CASSLGSGQSSYNEQFF
TRBV19	-	TRBJ2-7	14	-	TGTGCCAGTTCTAGAGCTGCGCTACTCTACGAGCAGTACTTC	CASSRAALLYEQYF
TRBV2	TRBD2	TRBJ2-1	15	-	TGTGCCAGCAGTGGACTAGGACTAGGCTGGAATGAGCAGTTCTTC	CASSGLGLGWNEQFF
TRBV9	TRBD2	TRBJ2-3	14	-	TGTGCCAGCAAACCGGGACTAAGCACAGATACGCAGTATTTT	CASKPGLSTDTQYF
TRBV7-9	TRBD2	TRBJ2-3	17	-	TGTGCCAGCAGCTTAGATAGGCTAGCGGGACCCACAGATACGCAGTATTTT	CASSLDRLAGPTDTQYF
TRBV27	-	TRBJ2-3	14	few	TGTGCCAGCCCCCTAGGAAGGGGCACAGATACGCAGTATTTT	CASPLGRGTDTQYF
TRBV11-2	-	TRBJ1-3	16	-	TGTGCCAGCAGCTTAGAGGGCGGGAGCTCTGGAAACACCATATATTTT	CASSLEGGSSGNTIYF
TRBV4-2	-	TRBJ2-3	15	-	TGTGCCAGCAGCTCTCAGACTAGTATATCAGATACGCAGTATTTT	CASSSQTSISDTQYF
TRBV7-9	-	TRBJ2-5	14	many	TGTGCCAGTGGGGACCAAAGGGTTAGGGAGACCCAGTACTTC	CASGDQRVRETQYF
TRBV7-9	-	TRBJ1-2	13	-	TGTGCCAGCAGCCCCGGGGAAATCTATGGCTACACCTTC	CASSPGEIYGYTF
TRBV5-4	-	TRBJ2-2	16	-	TGTGCCAGCAGCAGCGCCCAGCGGGTGGACACCGGGGAGCTGTTTTTT	CASSSAQRVDTGELFF
TRBV5-3	TRBD2	TRBJ2-2	15	-	TGTGCCAGAAGCTCCGGGACTAGCAGTACCGGGGAGCTGTTTTTT	CARSSGTSSTGELFF
TRBV5-6	-	TRBJ1-5	16	-	TGTGCCAGCACCTCAGCAGGATCTTATAGCAATCAGCCCCAGCATTTT	CASTSAGSYSNQPQHF
TRBV6-4	TRBD1	TRBJ1-1	13	-	TGTGCCAGCAGCCGGGACAGCGGGACTGAAGCTTTCTTT	CASSRDSGTEAFF
TRBV6-5	-	TRBJ1-1	13	-	TGTGCCAGCAGTTATGGCAGGGATGCTGAAGCTTTCTTT	CASSYGRDAEAFF
TRBV28	-	TRBJ2-6	15	few	TGTGCCAGTTTAGCTGGTAGCTCTGGGGCCAACGTCCTGACTTTC	CASLAGSSGANVLTF
TRBV19	TRBD1	TRBJ2-1	16	-	TGTGCCAGTAGTATAGCGGGACAGGGAGGGTTGGTTGAGCAGTTCTTC	CASSIAGQGGLVEQFF